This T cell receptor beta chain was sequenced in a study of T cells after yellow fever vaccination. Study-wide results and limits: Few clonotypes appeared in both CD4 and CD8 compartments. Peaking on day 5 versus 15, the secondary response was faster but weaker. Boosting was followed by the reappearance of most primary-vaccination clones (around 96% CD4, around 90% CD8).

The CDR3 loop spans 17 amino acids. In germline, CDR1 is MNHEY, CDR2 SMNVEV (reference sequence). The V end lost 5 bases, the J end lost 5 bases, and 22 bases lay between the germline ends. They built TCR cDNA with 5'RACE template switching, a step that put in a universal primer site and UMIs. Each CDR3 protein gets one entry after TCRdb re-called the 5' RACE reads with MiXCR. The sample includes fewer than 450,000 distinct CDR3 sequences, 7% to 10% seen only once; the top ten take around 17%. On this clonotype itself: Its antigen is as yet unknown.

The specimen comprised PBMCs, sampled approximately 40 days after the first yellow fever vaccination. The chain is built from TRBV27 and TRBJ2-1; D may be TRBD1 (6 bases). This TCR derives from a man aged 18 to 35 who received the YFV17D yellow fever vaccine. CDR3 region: CASSHFATGPVHNEQFF. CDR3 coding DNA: TGTGCCAGCAGTCACTTTGCGACAGGCCCTGTTCACAATGAGCAGTTCTTC.